This TCR beta chain originates from a study of T cell repertoires in cytomegalovirus infection. This clonotype was found a few times. The antigen is unknown. V dropped 10 bases and J dropped 1 base, with 13 bases sitting between them. CDR1 is SEHNR, CDR2 FQNEAQ, per germline (reference sequence). The CDR3 extends over 13 amino acids. One entry per CDR3 protein, called by TCRdb with MiXCR from the reads. Among some 900,000 distinct CDR3 sequences listed, approximately 29% were seen once. The genes are TRBV7-9 and TRBJ1-1; TRBD1 might be the D (6 bases). Sequenced here: cultured CD8+ T cells from PBMCs, sampled from culture after CMV antigen stimulation. The TCR sequence derives from a human donor in good health (CMV status not recorded). Some clones in this sample may be carry-over from other donors' samples. This CDR3 is CANRGGENTEAFF. The CDR3 DNA follows: TGTGCCAACCGAGGGGGGGAGAACACTGAAGCTTTCTTT.